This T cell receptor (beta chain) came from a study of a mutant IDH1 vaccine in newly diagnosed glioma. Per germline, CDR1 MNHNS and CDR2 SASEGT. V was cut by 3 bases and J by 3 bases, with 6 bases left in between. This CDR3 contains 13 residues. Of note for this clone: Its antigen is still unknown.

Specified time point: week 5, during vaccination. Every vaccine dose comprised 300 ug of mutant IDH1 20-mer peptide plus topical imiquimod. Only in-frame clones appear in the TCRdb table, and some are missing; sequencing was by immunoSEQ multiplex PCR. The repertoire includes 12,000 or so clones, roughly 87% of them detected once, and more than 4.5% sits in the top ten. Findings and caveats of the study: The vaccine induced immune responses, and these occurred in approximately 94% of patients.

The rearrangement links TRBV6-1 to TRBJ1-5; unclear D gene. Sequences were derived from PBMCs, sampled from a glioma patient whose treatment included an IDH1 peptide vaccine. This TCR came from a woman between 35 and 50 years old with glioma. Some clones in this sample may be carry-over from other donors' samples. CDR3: CASSDLYNQPQHF. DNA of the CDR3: TGTGCCAGCAGTGACCTGTACAATCAGCCCCAGCATTTT.